This is a list of T cell receptor beta chains from one sample in a study of cytomegalovirus exposure and HLA in healthy donors. The table came from immunoSEQ multiplex PCR; TCRdb's copy has only in-frame clones and leaves some out. The sample comprises a few hundred thousand clones, more than 85% of which are singletons, and around 11% rests with the top ten. The sample taken for sequencing was PBMCs. The receptors were sampled from a man between 18 and 29 years old in good health and CMV-seropositive. CDR3s include the opening cysteine and the closing phenylalanine or tryptophan. D genes are given only for firm matches. Some rows have no size entry. The others give once, few or many, or a class for an expanded clone.

D gene: TRBD2
clone size: many
V gene: TRBV5-1
J gene: TRBJ2-1
CDR3 DNA: TGCGCCAGCAGCTTACAACTAGCGGGAGACAATGAGCAGTTCTTC
CDR3 protein: CASSLQLAGDNEQFF

D gene: TRBD2
clone size: -
V gene: TRBV15
J gene: TRBJ2-7
CDR3 DNA: TGTGCCACCAGCAGAGATTTGGCTAGCGGGAGTAGCGAGCAGTACTTC
CDR3 protein: CATSRDLASGSSEQYF

D gene: TRBD1
clone size: -
V gene: TRBV25-1
J gene: TRBJ1-2
CDR3 DNA: TGTGCCACGGAATATTCCGGCGGACAGGGTAACTATGGCTACACCTTC
CDR3 protein: CATEYSGGQGNYGYTF

D gene: TRBD1
clone size: -
V gene: TRBV12-5
J gene: TRBJ2-1
CDR3 DNA: TGTGCTAGTGCCTTGGTACGAGATGGGACAGCGAGCTACAATGAGCAGTTCTTC
CDR3 protein: CASALVRDGTASYNEQFF

D gene: -
clone size: -
V gene: TRBV2
J gene: TRBJ1-2
CDR3 DNA: TGTGCCAGCAGTGAATACGCGTCCGATGGCTACACCTTC
CDR3 protein: CASSEYASDGYTF

D gene: TRBD1
clone size: -
V gene: TRBV15
J gene: TRBJ2-7
CDR3 DNA: TGTGCCACCAGCGTACAGACAGGGGGATACTACGAGCAGTACTTC
CDR3 protein: CATSVQTGGYYEQYF

D gene: TRBD1
clone size: -
V gene: TRBV6-6
J gene: TRBJ2-1
CDR3 DNA: TGTGCCAGCAGTTACGGACAGGGTTTGGGTTGGGAGCAGTTCTTC
CDR3 protein: CASSYGQGLGWEQFF

D gene: -
clone size: -
V gene: TRBV7-2
J gene: TRBJ2-3
CDR3 DNA: TGTGCCAGCAGCTTAGCAGGCTCCCTAGATACGCAGTATTTT
CDR3 protein: CASSLAGSLDTQYF

D gene: -
clone size: -
V gene: TRBV5-5
J gene: TRBJ2-7
CDR3 DNA: TGTGCCAGCAGCTTGGACTACGAGCAGTACTTC
CDR3 protein: CASSLDYEQYF

D gene: -
clone size: few
V gene: TRBV27
J gene: TRBJ1-2
CDR3 DNA: TGTGCCAGCAGTTTATCTCCAGTCCATGGCTACACCTTC
CDR3 protein: CASSLSPVHGYTF

D gene: -
clone size: few
V gene: TRBV29-1
J gene: TRBJ1-1
CDR3 DNA: TGCAGCGTTCAAGGGACATTGAACACTGAAGCTTTCTTT
CDR3 protein: CSVQGTLNTEAFF

D gene: TRBD2
clone size: -
V gene: TRBV19
J gene: TRBJ2-3
CDR3 DNA: TGTGCCAGTAGTATAAGTCTAGCGGGAGCGGTAACAGATACGCAGTATTTT
CDR3 protein: CASSISLAGAVTDTQYF

D gene: -
clone size: -
V gene: TRBV7-3
J gene: TRBJ2-1
CDR3 DNA: TGTGCCAGCAGCTTAAACGGGCCTAATGAGCAGTTCTTC
CDR3 protein: CASSLNGPNEQFF

D gene: -
clone size: -
V gene: TRBV6-6
J gene: TRBJ1-2
CDR3 DNA: TGTGCCAGCACCCCGGGGACAACCAACTATGGCTACACCTTC
CDR3 protein: CASTPGTTNYGYTF

D gene: TRBD1
clone size: -
V gene: TRBV29-1
J gene: TRBJ1-1
CDR3 DNA: TGCAGCTCCAGGGGGCCGGGCACTGAAGCTTTCTTT
CDR3 protein: CSSRGPGTEAFF

D gene: TRBD1
clone size: -
V gene: TRBV4-3
J gene: TRBJ1-1
CDR3 DNA: TGCGCCAGCAGCCTGACAGGGGGCGAAACTGAAGCTTTCTTT
CDR3 protein: CASSLTGGETEAFF

D gene: TRBD2
clone size: -
V gene: TRBV9
J gene: TRBJ2-2
CDR3 DNA: TGTGCCAGCAGCGTAACTAGCGGGAGCGTGGGCACCGGGGAGCTGTTTTTT
CDR3 protein: CASSVTSGSVGTGELFF

D gene: -
clone size: -
V gene: TRBV11-2
J gene: TRBJ2-1
CDR3 DNA: TGTGCCAGCAGCTCTCTCCGGACAAACAATGAGCAGTTCTTC
CDR3 protein: CASSSLRTNNEQFF

D gene: -
clone size: -
V gene: TRBV9
J gene: TRBJ2-7
CDR3 DNA: TGTGCCAGCAGCGTACCCGACCCTGGACCCTACGAGCAGTACTTC
CDR3 protein: CASSVPDPGPYEQYF

D gene: -
clone size: -
V gene: TRBV5-1
J gene: TRBJ2-3
CDR3 DNA: TGCGCCAGCAGCTTGACAGATACGCAGTATTTT
CDR3 protein: CASSLTDTQYF

D gene: -
clone size: -
V gene: TRBV9
J gene: TRBJ2-2
CDR3 DNA: TGTGCCAGCAGCGTAGGGACTACGAACACCGGGGAGCTGTTTTTT
CDR3 protein: CASSVGTTNTGELFF

D gene: -
clone size: -
V gene: TRBV10-3
J gene: TRBJ2-7
CDR3 DNA: TGTGCCATCAGCCCGGTGTGGGGGCGGAACCACGAGCAGTACTTC
CDR3 protein: CAISPVWGRNHEQYF

D gene: -
clone size: -
V gene: TRBV5-1
J gene: TRBJ2-5
CDR3 DNA: TGCGCCAGCAGTCTATTATTCAGGGGTCAAGAGACCCAGTACTTC
CDR3 protein: CASSLLFRGQETQYF

D gene: -
clone size: -
V gene: TRBV4-1
J gene: TRBJ1-2
CDR3 DNA: TGCGCCAGCAGCCAAGTAGGCAGGGGCTATGGCTACACCTTC
CDR3 protein: CASSQVGRGYGYTF

D gene: -
clone size: -
V gene: TRBV29-1
J gene: TRBJ1-1
CDR3 DNA: TGCAGTGGATCCCGGGGAAGCGTGAACACTGAAGCTTTCTTT
CDR3 protein: CSGSRGSVNTEAFF

D gene: -
clone size: -
V gene: TRBV4-1
J gene: TRBJ2-3
CDR3 DNA: TGCGCCAGCAGCCCCCTCCCTCGGGGGCCACTCTTGGATACGCAGTATTTT
CDR3 protein: CASSPLPRGPLLDTQYF

D gene: -
clone size: -
V gene: TRBV5-1
J gene: TRBJ1-2
CDR3 DNA: TGCGCCAGCAGCTTGTCCCCAGACTCTAACTATGGCTACACCTTC
CDR3 protein: CASSLSPDSNYGYTF

D gene: -
clone size: -
V gene: TRBV2
J gene: TRBJ1-2
CDR3 DNA: TGTGCCAGCAGGGGGGGGAGGGCGAACTATGGCTACACCTTC
CDR3 protein: CASRGGRANYGYTF